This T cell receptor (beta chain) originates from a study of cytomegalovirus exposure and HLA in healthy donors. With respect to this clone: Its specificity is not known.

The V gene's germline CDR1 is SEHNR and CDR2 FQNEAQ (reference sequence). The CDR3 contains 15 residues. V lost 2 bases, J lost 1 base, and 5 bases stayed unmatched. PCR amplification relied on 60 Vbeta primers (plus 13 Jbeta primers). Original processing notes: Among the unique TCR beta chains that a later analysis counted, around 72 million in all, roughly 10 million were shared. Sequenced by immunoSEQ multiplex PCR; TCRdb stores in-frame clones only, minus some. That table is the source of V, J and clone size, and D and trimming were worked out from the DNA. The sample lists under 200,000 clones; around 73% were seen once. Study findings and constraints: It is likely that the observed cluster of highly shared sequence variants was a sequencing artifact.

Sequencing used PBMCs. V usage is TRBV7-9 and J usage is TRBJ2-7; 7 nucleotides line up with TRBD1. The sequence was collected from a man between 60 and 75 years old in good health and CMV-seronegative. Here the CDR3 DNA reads TGTGCCAGCAGCTTACCCGGGACAGTGTCCTACGAGCAGTACTTC. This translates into CASSLPGTVSYEQYF.